This TCR beta chain derives from a study of type 1 regulatory T cells. Study-wide results and limits: Tr1 cells had a more restricted TCR repertoire than non-Tr1 cells.

As to this clonotype: As yet, its antigen is unknown.

TCRdb itself ran the reads through MiXCR, one entry per CDR3 protein. This sample has just under 65,000 distinct CDR3 sequences, with about 50% found just once. CDR1 is ENHRY and CDR2 is SYGVKD in the germline V gene. CDR3 length: 13 residues. V dropped 6 bases and J dropped 6; count of bases not matched to a gene: 6. This clonotype was obtained from a human donor in good health. The rearrangement links TRBV10-3 to TRBJ2-7; 9 bases line up with TRBD1. The material sequenced was cultured non-Tr1 T cells, either the whole culture or a sorted T cell fraction (not recorded which). This CDR3 reads CAIRRTGVGEQYF. DNA for the CDR3: TGTGCCATCAGGAGGACAGGGGTTGGCGAGCAGTACTTC.